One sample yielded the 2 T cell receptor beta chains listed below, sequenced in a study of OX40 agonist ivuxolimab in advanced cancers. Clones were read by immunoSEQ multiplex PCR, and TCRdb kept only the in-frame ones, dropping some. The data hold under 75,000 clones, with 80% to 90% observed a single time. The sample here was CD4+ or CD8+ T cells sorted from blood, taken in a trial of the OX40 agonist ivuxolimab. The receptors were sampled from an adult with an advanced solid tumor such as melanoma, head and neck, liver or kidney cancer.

In nucleotides, the CDR3 is TGTGCCAGTAGTACCGAAGGACAGGGCTTCTCCTACGAGCAGTACTTC. Encoded protein: CASSTEGQGFSYEQYF. V usage is TRBV19 and J usage is TRBJ2-7; 8 bases line up with TRBD1. From germline, CDR1 is LNHDA and CDR2 SQIVND (reference sequence). V was pared by 4 bases and J by 0 bases, with 8 bases of the junction left unmatched. This CDR3 has 16 residues.

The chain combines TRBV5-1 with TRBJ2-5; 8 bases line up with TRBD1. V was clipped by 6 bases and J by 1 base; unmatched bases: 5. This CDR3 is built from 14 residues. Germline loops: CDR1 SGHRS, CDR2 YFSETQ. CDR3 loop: CASTPGQAQETQYF. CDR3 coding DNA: TGCGCCAGCACCCCGGGACAGGCCCAAGAGACCCAGTACTTC.